This T cell receptor beta chain was found in a study of blood T cell repertoires in COVID-19. Some clones are missing from TCRdb's copy, which holds only in-frame ones; the method was immunoSEQ multiplex PCR. The sample shows fewer than 250,000 clones, more than 80% of them seen only once. This TCR derives from a man in his forties or fifties who had been exposed to COVID-19. Sequenced input: PBMCs or T cells enriched from blood (not recorded which).

The DNA of the CDR3 is TGTGCCAGCAGCCAGATAGCGGGAGTGGCAGATACGCAGTATTTT. It specifies CASSQIAGVADTQYF. The rearrangement uses TRBV4-2 and TRBJ2-3; 9 bases agree with TRBD2. V was pared by 3 bases and J by 4 bases, with 5 bases of the junction left unmatched. The CDR3 extends over 15 amino acids. Germline V gene lookup returns CDR1 LGHNA and CDR2 YNFKEQ.